This T cell receptor (beta chain) came from a study of blood T cell repertoires in COVID-19. Study at large: Sites in the United States, Italy and Spain provided acute and convalescent COVID-19 samples. In each case, the material was cDNA or gDNA derived from T cells, B-cell-depleted T cells, or PBMCs.

The CDR3 totals 15 residues. The germline V gene has CDR1 MNHEY and CDR2 SVGAGI. V trimming: 5 bases; J trimming: 5 bases; junction bases outside the gene matches: 10. Data came from immunoSEQ multiplex PCR; TCRdb stores just in-frame clones and leaves some out. The table lists some 190,000 clones, around 90% of them singletons. This clonotype was obtained from a man between 18 and 29 years old with active or convalescent COVID-19. V gene TRBV6-5 combines with J gene TRBJ2-7; 9 bases fit TRBD2. Specimen: peripheral blood. In DNA form, the CDR3 reads TGTGCCAGCAGTCCCATAGCGGGAGTTGGAGACGAGCAGTACTTC. This translates into CASSPIAGVGDEQYF.